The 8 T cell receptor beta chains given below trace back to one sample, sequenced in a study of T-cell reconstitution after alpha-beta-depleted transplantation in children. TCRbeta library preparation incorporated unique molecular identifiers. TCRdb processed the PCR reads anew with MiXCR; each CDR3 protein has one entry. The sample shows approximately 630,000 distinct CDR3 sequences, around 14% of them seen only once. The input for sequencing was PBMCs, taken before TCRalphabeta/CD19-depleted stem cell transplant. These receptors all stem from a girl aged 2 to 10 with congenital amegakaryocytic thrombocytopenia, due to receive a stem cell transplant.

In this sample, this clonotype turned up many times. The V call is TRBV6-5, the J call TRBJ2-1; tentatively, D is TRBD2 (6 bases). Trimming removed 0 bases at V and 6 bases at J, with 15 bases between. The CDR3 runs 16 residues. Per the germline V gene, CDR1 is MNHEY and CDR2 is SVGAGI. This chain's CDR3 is CASSYSERRDLNEQFF. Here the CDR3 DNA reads TGTGCCAGCAGTTACTCGGAAAGGAGGGATCTCAATGAGCAGTTCTTC.

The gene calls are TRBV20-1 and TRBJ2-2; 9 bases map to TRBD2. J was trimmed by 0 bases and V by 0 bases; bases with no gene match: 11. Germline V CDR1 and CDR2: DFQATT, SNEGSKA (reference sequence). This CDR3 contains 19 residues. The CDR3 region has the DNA TGCAGTGCTAGAGATTATGGGGCAGCGGGAGGTTCGAACACCGGGGAGCTGTTTTTT. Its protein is CSARDYGAAGGSNTGELFF.

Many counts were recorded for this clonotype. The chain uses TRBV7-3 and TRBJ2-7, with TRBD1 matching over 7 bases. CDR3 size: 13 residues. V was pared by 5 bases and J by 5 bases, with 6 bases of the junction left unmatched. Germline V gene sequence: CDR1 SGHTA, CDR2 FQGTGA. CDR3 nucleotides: TGTGCCAGCAGCAAGGGACAGAATAACGAGCAGTACTTC. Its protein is CASSKGQNNEQYF.

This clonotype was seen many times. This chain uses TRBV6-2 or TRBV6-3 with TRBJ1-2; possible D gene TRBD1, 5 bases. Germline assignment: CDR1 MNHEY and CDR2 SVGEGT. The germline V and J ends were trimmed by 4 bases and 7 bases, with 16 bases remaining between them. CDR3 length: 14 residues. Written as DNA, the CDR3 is TGTGCCAGCAGTTGGGGCAGCTCCTCAAGTGGCTACACCTTC. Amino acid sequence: CASSWGSSSSGYTF.

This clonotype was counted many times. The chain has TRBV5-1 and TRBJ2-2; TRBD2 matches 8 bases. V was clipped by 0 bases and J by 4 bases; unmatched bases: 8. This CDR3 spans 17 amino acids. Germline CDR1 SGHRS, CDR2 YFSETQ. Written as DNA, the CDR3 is TGCGCCAGCAGCTTGGGTGTAAGCGGGAGTCCCACCGGGGAGCTGTTTTTT. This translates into CASSLGVSGSPTGELFF.

The CDR3 reads CSASQQGYEQYF. The CDR3, as DNA: TGCAGTGCTAGTCAACAGGGCTACGAGCAGTACTTC. V gene TRBV20-1 combines with J gene TRBJ2-7; maybe TRBD1 (6 bases). There are 12 residues in the CDR3. The germline V gene has CDR1 DFQATT and CDR2 SNEGSKA (reference sequence). Trimming shortened V by 3 bases and J by 3 bases, and 9 bases separated the two germline ends.

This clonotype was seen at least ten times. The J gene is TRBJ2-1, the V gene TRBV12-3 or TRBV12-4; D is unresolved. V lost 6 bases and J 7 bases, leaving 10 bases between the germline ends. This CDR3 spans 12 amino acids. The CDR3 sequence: CASSEIGNEQFF. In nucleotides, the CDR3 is TGTGCCAGCAGCGAAATAGGAAATGAGCAGTTCTTC.

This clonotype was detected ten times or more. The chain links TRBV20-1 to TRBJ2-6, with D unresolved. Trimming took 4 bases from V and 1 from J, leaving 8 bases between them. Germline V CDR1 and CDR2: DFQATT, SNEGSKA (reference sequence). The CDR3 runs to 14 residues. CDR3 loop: CSATFSSGANVLTF. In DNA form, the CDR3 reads TGCAGTGCTACCTTCTCATCTGGGGCCAACGTCCTGACTTTC.